This is a list of T cell receptor beta chains from one sample in a study of cytomegalovirus exposure and HLA in healthy donors. Clones were sequenced by immunoSEQ multiplex PCR, and TCRdb holds only the in-frame ones, with some missing. The table lists 130,000 or so clones, roughly 89% of them singletons. Sequencing input: PBMCs. The receptors come from a woman younger than 45 in good health and CMV-seronegative. Each CDR3 is given with its conserved first and last residue. D genes are given only for firm matches. Clone size is shown for a subset of rows, as once, few, many or a class of expanded clone.

J: TRBJ2-3; size: large; D: NA; V: TRBV6-4; DNA: TGTGCCAGCAGTGCGGGAGAGGAGTCAGATACGCAGTATTTT; CDR3: CASSAGEESDTQYF
J: TRBJ1-5; size: NA; D: NA; V: TRBV30; DNA: TGTGCCTGGGGACAAACATATCAGCCCCAGCATTTT; CDR3: CAWGQTYQPQHF
J: TRBJ1-3; size: NA; D: TRBD1; V: TRBV10-3; DNA: TGTGCCATCCGCGGACAGGCATCGGGAAACACCATATATTTT; CDR3: CAIRGQASGNTIYF
J: TRBJ2-1; size: NA; D: TRBD2; V: TRBV7-3; DNA: TGTGCCAGCAGCTCTGTAGCGGGAGAGCAGTTCTTC; CDR3: CASSSVAGEQFF
J: TRBJ1-4; size: NA; D: NA; V: TRBV27; DNA: TGTGCCAGCAGTTCCACGGGAACCTCAACTAATGAAAAACTGTTTTTT; CDR3: CASSSTGTSTNEKLFF
J: TRBJ2-1; size: NA; D: TRBD2; V: TRBV19; DNA: TGTGCCAGTAGTAAGCGGGGACTAGCGGGTCACATGGGTTCCTACAATGAGCAGTTCTTC; CDR3: CASSKRGLAGHMGSYNEQFF
J: TRBJ2-2; size: NA; D: NA; V: TRBV5-1; DNA: TGCGCCAGCAGCTTGTCCCCGGGGGAGGCGCTGTTTTTT; CDR3: CASSLSPGEALFF
J: TRBJ2-1; size: NA; D: TRBD1; V: TRBV30; DNA: TGTGCCTCGAGACAGGGGGAGGTTCGGGGGGTAAACTACAATGAGCAGTTCTTC; CDR3: CASRQGEVRGVNYNEQFF
J: TRBJ1-6; size: NA; D: NA; V: TRBV7-9; DNA: TGTGCCAGCAGCTTAGATCCGTTATATAATTCACCCCTCCACTTT; CDR3: CASSLDPLYNSPLHF
J: TRBJ2-1; size: NA; D: TRBD1; V: TRBV14; DNA: TGTGCCAGCAGCCGACCCCCCGGACAGGGGTTCTACAATGAGCAGTTCTTC; CDR3: CASSRPPGQGFYNEQFF
J: TRBJ1-5; size: NA; D: NA; V: TRBV25-1; DNA: TGTGCCAGCGCACCGGGACACCTACTCAATCAGCCCCAGCATTTT; CDR3: CASAPGHLLNQPQHF
J: TRBJ2-2; size: NA; D: TRBD2; V: TRBV30; DNA: TGTGCCTGGAGTAACAACGGAGGGACCGGGACTAGCGGGAGGGTTCGGCTCGGGGAGCTGTTTTTT; CDR3: CAWSNNGGTGTSGRVRLGELFF
J: TRBJ1-1; size: NA; D: NA; V: TRBV28; DNA: TGTGCCAGCAGTGAGGGCAACCGGGGGACTGAAGCTTTCTTT; CDR3: CASSEGNRGTEAFF
J: TRBJ2-1; size: once; D: TRBD2; V: TRBV10-3; DNA: TGTGCCATCAGTGCGCCTAGCGGGGGGGCATATGAGCAGTTCTTC; CDR3: CAISAPSGGAYEQFF
J: TRBJ2-3; size: NA; D: NA; V: TRBV5-4; DNA: TGTGCCAGCCTCAAAGAACCTACTAGCACAGATACGCAGTATTTT; CDR3: CASLKEPTSTDTQYF
J: TRBJ2-2; size: NA; D: TRBD2; V: TRBV5-4; DNA: TGTGCCAGCAGATCGGGGATTAGCGGGGGGCGTGACACCGGGGAGCTGTTTTTT; CDR3: CASRSGISGGRDTGELFF
J: TRBJ2-5; size: NA; D: NA; V: TRBV7-2; DNA: TGTGCCAGCAGCCTCAGGCGCCAAGAGACCCAGTACTTC; CDR3: CASSLRRQETQYF
J: TRBJ2-5; size: NA; D: TRBD1; V: TRBV6-1; DNA: TGTGCCAGCAGCGGACGGGACAGGGCCCAAGAGACCCAGTACTTC; CDR3: CASSGRDRAQETQYF
J: TRBJ2-3; size: NA; D: NA; V: TRBV5-4; DNA: TGTGCTTTCGCCCGGCGGGTCGTGTCGGATACGCAGTATTTT; CDR3: CAFARRVVSDTQYF
J: TRBJ1-6; size: few; D: TRBD1; V: TRBV7-2; DNA: TGTGCCAGCAGCCCAACAGGGGGCTGGGATTCACCCCTCCACTTT; CDR3: CASSPTGGWDSPLHF
J: TRBJ2-1; size: NA; D: TRBD1; V: TRBV2; DNA: TGTGCCAGCAGAGGACAGGGGATTGGAAGCAATGAGCAGTTCTTC; CDR3: CASRGQGIGSNEQFF
J: TRBJ2-5; size: NA; D: NA; V: TRBV5-1; DNA: TGCGCCAGCAGCCCGCGCCCCCACCAAGAGACCCAGTACTTC; CDR3: CASSPRPHQETQYF
J: TRBJ2-3; size: NA; D: TRBD2; V: TRBV28; DNA: TGTGCCAGCAGTGAGACTAGCGGGAGGTCGACAGATACGCAGTATTTT; CDR3: CASSETSGRSTDTQYF
J: TRBJ2-1; size: NA; D: NA; V: TRBV29-1; DNA: TGCAGCGTTGGGTGGACAGCGCTTTCCTACAATGAGCAGTTCTTC; CDR3: CSVGWTALSYNEQFF
J: TRBJ2-5; size: NA; D: TRBD1; V: TRBV7-3; DNA: TGTGCCAGCAGCCCGGGGACAGGACAAGAGACCCAGTACTTC; CDR3: CASSPGTGQETQYF
J: TRBJ2-1; size: NA; D: TRBD1; V: TRBV7-9; DNA: TGTTCCAGCAGGGGGCAGGTAGTTGAGCAGTTCTTC; CDR3: CSSRGQVVEQFF
J: TRBJ2-3; size: NA; D: TRBD2; V: TRBV5-1; DNA: TGCGCCAGCAGCTCTAGCGGGGGGGCTAATACGCAGTATTTT; CDR3: CASSSSGGANTQYF
J: TRBJ1-1; size: NA; D: TRBD1; V: TRBV28; DNA: TGTGCCAGCAGGGGGGTGCATACAGACAGGGTGAACACTGAAGCTTTCTTT; CDR3: CASRGVHTDRVNTEAFF
J: TRBJ2-6; size: once; D: TRBD1; V: TRBV18; DNA: TGTGCCAGCTCACCTTGGGGACAGACCCTTAGCTCTGGGGCCAACGTCCTGACTTTC; CDR3: CASSPWGQTLSSGANVLTF
J: TRBJ1-4; size: NA; D: TRBD1; V: TRBV19; DNA: TGTGCCAGTAGTAGAACAGGGGGTTACGAAAAACTGTTTTTT; CDR3: CASSRTGGYEKLFF
J: TRBJ2-1; size: NA; D: TRBD1; V: TRBV29-1; DNA: TGCAGCGTTGCGGGACAGGGTTACAATGAGCAGTTCTTC; CDR3: CSVAGQGYNEQFF
J: TRBJ2-1; size: NA; D: TRBD2; V: TRBV15; DNA: TGTGCCACCAGCAGGGGCGGGAGAAGGGGCTCCTACAATGAGCAGTTCTTC; CDR3: CATSRGGRRGSYNEQFF
J: TRBJ2-3; size: NA; D: TRBD2; V: TRBV30; DNA: TGTGCCTGGAGACTAGCGGGGCCCACAGATACGCAGTATTTT; CDR3: CAWRLAGPTDTQYF
J: TRBJ2-7; size: NA; D: TRBD2; V: TRBV19; DNA: TGTGCCAGTAGCCGGACTAGCGGGAGCTACGAGCAGTACTTC; CDR3: CASSRTSGSYEQYF
J: TRBJ1-2; size: NA; D: NA; V: TRBV4-1; DNA: TGCGCCAGCAGCTACTCAAGGGGAAACTATGGCTACACCTTC; CDR3: CASSYSRGNYGYTF
J: TRBJ2-3; size: NA; D: NA; V: TRBV5-1; DNA: TGCGCCAGCAGCTTGGAGCGGGTCACAGATACGCAGTATTTT; CDR3: CASSLERVTDTQYF
J: TRBJ1-6; size: NA; D: NA; V: TRBV28; DNA: TGTGCCAGCAGCCCTCTGAGGAACTCACCCCTCCACTTT; CDR3: CASSPLRNSPLHF
J: TRBJ2-7; size: NA; D: NA; V: TRBV6-1; DNA: TGTGCCAGCAGTGCCGGACATAAAACCTACGAGCAGTACTTC; CDR3: CASSAGHKTYEQYF
J: TRBJ2-1; size: few; D: TRBD2; V: TRBV7-3; DNA: TGTGCCAGCAGCTCCACTAGCGGGGGAGCCCATCAGCAGTTCTTC; CDR3: CASSSTSGGAHQQFF
J: TRBJ2-7; size: NA; D: TRBD2; V: TRBV10-3; DNA: TGTGCCATCAGTTTGCTAGCGGGATTAGACGAGCAGTACTTC; CDR3: CAISLLAGLDEQYF
J: TRBJ2-1; size: NA; D: TRBD1; V: TRBV7-3; DNA: TGTGCCAGCAGCCTAGACGCGGGACAGGGGGCTCGGAATGAGCAGTTCTTC; CDR3: CASSLDAGQGARNEQFF